These 18 T cell receptor beta chains originate from one sample sequenced in a study of patients with pleural tuberculosis. TCRdb ran MiXCR on the reads and lists one entry per CDR3 protein. The data show about 50,000 distinct CDR3 sequences, less than 8% seen once. The receptor set was obtained from a human donor with pleural tuberculosis.

There are many counts of this clonotype. The chain uses TRBV2 and TRBJ1-4; TRBD1 matches at 8 bases. Germline V lookup: CDR1 SNHLY, CDR2 FYNNEI. The CDR3 length is 15 residues. V was pared by 5 bases and J by 5 bases, with 7 bases of the junction left unmatched. CDR3: CASSTTGTGNEKLFF. In DNA form, the CDR3 reads TGTGCCAGCAGTACGACCGGGACAGGAAATGAAAAACTGTTTTTT.

This clonotype appeared many times. Here the CDR3 DNA reads TGTGCCACCTCGGACTATAGCAATCAGCCCCAGCATTTT. Translation: CATSDYSNQPQHF. The rearrangement links TRBV19 to TRBJ1-5; the D is unclear. The V gene lost 10 bases and the J gene lost 0 bases, with 10 bases spanning the gap. This CDR3 region has 13 residues. Germline CDR1 LNHDA, CDR2 SQIVND (reference sequence).

Many counts were recorded for this clonotype. The rearrangement uses TRBV28 and TRBJ1-1, with 9 bases that match TRBD1. Trimming cost V 6 bases and J 4 bases; bases outside gene matches: 6. This CDR3 comprises 14 residues. Germline V gene lookup returns CDR1 MDHEN and CDR2 SYDVKM. The CDR3 reads CASRYRGQGTEAFF. CDR3 sequence (DNA): TGTGCCAGCAGGTACAGGGGGCAAGGCACTGAAGCTTTCTTT.

This clonotype was seen repeatedly, ten times or more. The V call is TRBV11-2, the J call TRBJ2-2; TRBD2 is a possible D gene (5 bases). This CDR3 has 14 amino acids. Germline CDR1 is SGHAT and CDR2 is FQNNGV. Trimming shortened V by 5 bases and J by 2 bases, and 9 bases separated the two germline ends. CDR3 residues: CASSDGENTGELFF. The CDR3 region has the DNA TGTGCCAGCAGCGACGGGGAAAACACCGGGGAGCTGTTTTTT.

This clonotype was counted ten times or more. J is TRBJ2-1 and V is TRBV20-1, with D maybe TRBD2 (5 bases). From germline, CDR1 is DFQATT and CDR2 SNEGSKA (reference sequence). The CDR3 is made up of 15 amino acids. The germline V and J ends were trimmed by 5 bases and 0 bases, with 14 bases remaining between them. The CDR3 sequence: CSALSRGSSYNEQFF. CDR3 DNA: TGCAGTGCTTTATCTCGGGGAAGCTCCTACAATGAGCAGTTCTTC.

This clonotype has at least ten counts. V is TRBV11-2 and J is TRBJ2-7, with 14 bases lining up with TRBD2. This CDR3 has 15 amino acids. V lost 5 bases to trimming and J lost 2 bases; unmatched junction nucleotides: 2. Germline V lookup: CDR1 SGHAT, CDR2 FQNNGV. CDR3 region: CASSLTSGRAYEQYV. In nucleotides, the CDR3 is TGTGCCAGCAGCCTGACTAGCGGGAGGGCCTACGAGCAGTACGTC.

This clonotype was detected only a few times. V is TRBV13 and J is TRBJ2-7, with 7 bases identical to TRBD2. The CDR3 sequence is 13 residues long. The V gene end was trimmed by 5 bases and the J gene end by 2 bases; junction bases not matched to a gene: 3. Germline V gene sequence: CDR1 PRHDT, CDR2 FYEKMQ (reference sequence). The DNA of the CDR3 is TGTGCCAGCAGCCTCGGGACTACCTACGAGCAGTACTTC. This codes for CASSLGTTYEQYF.

This clonotype has ten or more counts. The chain employs TRBV11-1 and TRBJ2-5, with a tentative D call TRBD1 (6 bases). CDR3 length: 13 amino acids. CDR1 is SGHAT and CDR2 is FQDESV in the germline V gene (reference sequence). Trimming took 5 bases from V and 5 from J, leaving 12 bases between them. This CDR3 is CASSPTGLETQYF. The CDR3, as DNA: TGTGCCAGCAGCCCGACAGGTCTTGAGACCCAGTACTTC.

This clonotype occurred many times. The chain carries TRBV20-1 and TRBJ2-5, with 7 bases fitting TRBD2. This CDR3 comprises 16 residues. Germline trimming cut 0 bases from V and 4 bases from J; bases unmatched to any gene: 11. CDR1 is DFQATT, CDR2 SNEGSKA, per germline (reference sequence). The CDR3 here is CSARDHRGGRPETQYF. In DNA form, the CDR3 reads TGCAGTGCTAGAGATCACCGGGGAGGGCGGCCAGAGACCCAGTACTTC.

This clonotype was picked up many times. The chain recombines TRBV6-1 with TRBJ2-3; D is undetermined. Germline CDR1 and CDR2: MNHNS and SASEGT. V gave up 3 bases and J gave up 2 bases, with 3 bases separating them. CDR3 length: 12 amino acids. For the CDR3, the DNA is TGTGCCAGCAGTGAGAACACAGATACGCAGTATTTT. Its protein product is CASSENTDTQYF.

The table lists this clonotype with many counts. The chain joins TRBV18 to TRBJ2-7; D perhaps matches TRBD1 (5 bases). CDR1 and CDR2 (germline): KGHSH, LQKENI. This CDR3 has 13 residues. V gave up 5 bases and J gave up 0 bases, with 8 bases separating them. CDR3 in amino acids: CASSSDISYEQYF. The CDR3 DNA is TGTGCCAGCTCATCGGACATCTCCTACGAGCAGTACTTC.

This clonotype was counted many times. This chain links TRBV5-1 with TRBJ2-1, with TRBD2 identical over 10 bases. The CDR3 is 15 residues long. The germline V gene encodes CDR1 SGHRS and CDR2 YFSETQ. The junction had 3 bases not matched to a gene; V was cut back by 1 base and J by 5 bases. CDR3 residues: CASSLRLAGDNEQFF. CDR3 sequence (DNA): TGCGCCAGCAGCTTGAGGCTAGCGGGAGACAATGAGCAGTTCTTC.

A remark on this clonotype: A much larger clone lies one base from this, so it may be a read error. The rearrangement links TRBV7-2 to TRBJ2-3, with 7 bases aligning to TRBD1. CDR1 and CDR2 (germline): SGHTA, FQGNSA. The CDR3 is 11 residues long. CDR3: CASNLGGTQYF. The CDR3 DNA follows: TGTGCCAGCAACTTAGGGGGCACGCAGTATTTT.

This clonotype was recorded at least ten times. The V and J genes are TRBV12-3 or TRBV12-4 and TRBJ2-1; D possibly corresponds to TRBD2 (5 bases). The length of the CDR3 is 16 residues. V lost 5 bases to trimming and J lost 3 bases, with 17 bases between them. The CDR3 region has the DNA TGTGCCAGCAGTCCCTCTAGGAGCGGAGGCTACAATGAGCAGTTCTTC. This translates into CASSPSRSGGYNEQFF.

This clonotype was observed many times. V gene TRBV11-1 combines with J gene TRBJ1-1, with D perhaps TRBD1 (6 bases). Germline loops: CDR1 SGHAT, CDR2 FQDESV (reference sequence). The CDR3 covers 14 residues. V lost 5 bases and J lost 1, with 11 bases in between. As DNA, the CDR3 is TGTGCCAGCAGCGAAACAGGGTCGAACACTGAAGCTTTCTTT. Translation gives CASSETGSNTEAFF.

This clonotype was counted a few times. The rearrangement links TRBV11-2 to TRBJ2-5, with 9 bases identical to TRBD1. V lost 6 bases to trimming and J lost 5 bases; unmatched junction nucleotides: 7. Per the germline V gene, CDR1 is SGHAT and CDR2 is FQNNGV. The CDR3 is 14 amino acids. CDR3 in amino acids: CASSPTGGLETQYF. The CDR3 DNA sequence: TGTGCCAGCAGTCCTACAGGGGGCTTGGAGACCCAGTACTTC. The variable domain in full, completed from reference TRBV11-2 and TRBJ2-5, reads EAGVAQSPRYKIIEKRQSVAFWCNPISGHATLYWYQQILGQGPKLLIQFQNNGVVDDSQLPKDRFSAERLKGVDSTLKIQPAKLEDSAVYLCASSPTGGLETQYFGPGTRLLVL.

The chain has TRBV12-5 and TRBJ2-1, with a weak D call TRBD2 (6 bases). The CDR3 runs to 14 residues. The germline gives CDR1 LGHNT, CDR2 FRNRAP. Trimming cost V 5 bases and J 8 bases, with 16 bases left between them. CDR3 sequence: CASGGGGMGDEQFF. CDR3 sequence (DNA): TGTGCTAGTGGTGGTGGCGGGATGGGGGATGAGCAGTTCTTC.

The sample holds many counts of this clonotype. V gene TRBV11-2 combines with J gene TRBJ2-5, with D possibly matching TRBD1 (6 bases). CDR3 length: 15 amino acids. Trimming shortened V by 2 bases and J by 1 base, and 11 bases separated the two germline ends. In germline, CDR1 is SGHAT, CDR2 FQNNGV. CDR3 bases: TGTGCCAGCAGCTTATCCACAGGGCCCCAAGAGACCCAGTACTTC. Protein product: CASSLSTGPQETQYF. The variable domain in full, with the rest retrieved from reference TRBV11-2 and TRBJ2-5, is EAGVAQSPRYKIIEKRQSVAFWCNPISGHATLYWYQQILGQGPKLLIQFQNNGVVDDSQLPKDRFSAERLKGVDSTLKIQPAKLEDSAVYLCASSLSTGPQETQYFGPGTRLLVL.